The entry below describes one T cell receptor (beta chain). This CDR3 contains 17 residues. Germline lookup yields CDR1 SGHTA and CDR2 FQGNSA. V dropped 1 base and J dropped 0 bases, with 13 bases sitting between them. The source of the sample is a study of T cell responses to AZD1222 COVID-19 vaccine. The table came from immunoSEQ multiplex PCR; TCRdb's copy has only in-frame clones and leaves some out. This sample has 57,000 or so clones, with 65% to 85% found just once. This sample comprised peripheral blood, obtained 28 days after the second AZD1222 dose. The chain employs TRBV7-2 and TRBJ1-5; D is uncertain. The receptor's source is an adult who received the AZD1222 COVID-19 vaccine. The CDR3 protein is CASSLEKEAYSNQPQHF. CDR3 bases: TGTGCCAGCAGCTTAGAAAAGGAAGCATATAGCAATCAGCCCCAGCATTTT.